Listed below are T cell receptor beta chains from one sample, sequenced in a study of blood T cell repertoires in COVID-19. The protocol was immunoSEQ multiplex PCR, while the TCRdb copy is restricted to in-frame clones and leaves out a portion. The data contain about 210,000 clones, about nine tenths of them singletons. The sample was PBMCs or T cells enriched from blood (not recorded which). The receptors derive from a man in his thirties or forties in a cohort exposed to, infected with or recovered from COVID-19 (not recorded which). CDR3s include the opening cysteine and the closing phenylalanine or tryptophan. D genes are given only for firm matches. Only part of the rows carry a size: once, few, many, or a class if the clone is expanded.

>NA|TRBJ2-7|15|NA|TRBV27
CASSPDTLSVFEQYF
TGTGCCAGCAGTCCCGATACCCTCTCGGTATTCGAGCAGTACTTC
>NA|TRBJ1-1|16|NA|TRBV3-1/TRBV3-2
CARHLGGNSLSTEAFF
TGTGCCAGGCACCTCGGAGGCAACAGCCTGTCCACTGAAGCTTTCTTT
>NA|TRBJ1-1|12|TRBD1|TRBV5-6
CASSTGDTEAFF
TGTGCCAGCAGCACAGGGGACACTGAAGCTTTCTTT
>once|TRBJ2-3|14|TRBD2|TRBV2
CASSGTSGTDTQYF
TGTGCCAGCAGCGGGACTAGCGGTACAGATACGCAGTATTTT
>once|TRBJ2-1|17|TRBD2|TRBV9
CASSVERGWGGHNEQFF
TGTGCCAGCAGCGTAGAGAGGGGCTGGGGGGGACACAATGAGCAGTTCTTC
>NA|TRBJ2-1|14|TRBD2|TRBV27
CASIPGLGGDEQFF
TGTGCCAGCATTCCGGGACTAGGTGGCGATGAGCAGTTCTTC
>NA|TRBJ1-1|17|NA|TRBV10-3
CAISPQTHKLGITEAFF
TGTGCCATCAGTCCCCAGACCCACAAACTAGGGATCACTGAAGCTTTCTTT
>NA|TRBJ2-1|14|NA|TRBV27
CASSPSTYYNEQFF
TGTGCCAGCAGTCCGTCGACATACTACAATGAGCAGTTCTTC
>NA|TRBJ2-3|15|NA|TRBV29-1
CSASLEWQSTDTQYF
TGCAGCGCCTCCCTAGAGTGGCAGAGCACAGATACGCAGTATTTT
>NA|TRBJ1-2|18|TRBD1|TRBV5-6
CASRRRDRGRQGWGGYTF
TGTGCCAGCAGGCGGCGGGACAGGGGGCGTCAAGGTTGGGGAGGCTACACCTTC
>NA|TRBJ2-3|18|TRBD1|TRBV14
CASSQLFGRDRGPDTQYF
TGTGCCAGCAGCCAACTATTTGGCCGGGACAGGGGGCCAGATACGCAGTATTTT
>NA|TRBJ2-2|17|NA|TRBV29-1
CSVRSRDTRIFTGELFF
TGCAGCGTTCGGTCCAGGGACACCAGAATCTTCACCGGGGAGCTGTTTTTT
>NA|TRBJ2-6|19|NA|TRBV3-1/TRBV3-2
CASSQGTRAGYSGANVLTF
TGTGCCAGCAGCCAAGGCACCCGGGCGGGCTACTCTGGGGCCAACGTCCTGACTTTC
>NA|TRBJ1-2|17|NA|TRBV15
CATSRHQSADRNYGYTF
TGTGCCACCAGCAGGCACCAGAGCGCCGACAGGAACTATGGCTACACCTTC
>NA|TRBJ2-7|15|NA|TRBV15
CATSRAREGTYEQYF
TGTGCCACCAGCAGAGCGCGGGAAGGTACCTACGAGCAGTACTTC
>NA|TRBJ2-7|14|NA|TRBV4-3
CASSQDGPQGEQYF
TGCGCCAGCAGCCAAGATGGACCCCAGGGCGAGCAGTACTTC
>NA|TRBJ2-5|14|TRBD1|TRBV28
CATTGGWYQETQYF
TGTGCCACCACAGGGGGCTGGTACCAAGAGACCCAGTACTTC
>NA|TRBJ2-2|15|TRBD1|TRBV28
CASSPRDSSTGELFF
TGTGCCAGCAGTCCCCGGGACAGTTCCACCGGGGAGCTGTTTTTT
>many|TRBJ1-4|15|NA|TRBV7-9
CASSSDPGVREKLFF
TGTGCCAGCAGCTCTGATCCAGGGGTTCGGGAAAAACTGTTTTTT
>NA|TRBJ1-2|14|NA|TRBV24-1
CATSNTGSLNGYTF
TGTGCCACCAGCAATACAGGGAGTCTGAACGGCTACACCTTC
>NA|TRBJ1-5|15|NA|TRBV27
CASSLSEPGGQPQHF
TGTGCCAGCAGTTTATCGGAGCCCGGGGGGCAGCCCCAGCATTTT
>NA|TRBJ2-1|14|NA|TRBV5-8
CASSFRTGIRGAFF
TGTGCCAGCAGCTTCCGGACAGGGATCCGGGGGGCGTTCTTC
>NA|TRBJ1-2|14|NA|TRBV7-8
CASSLGTENYGYTF
TGTGCCAGCAGCTTAGGGACAGAGAACTATGGCTACACCTTC
>NA|TRBJ1-2|15|TRBD1|TRBV7-8
CASSSGTGIGYGYTF
TGTGCCAGCAGTTCCGGGACAGGCATCGGCTATGGCTACACCTTC
>NA|TRBJ2-3|15|TRBD1|TRBV28
CASSPLDRGSDTQYF
TGTGCCAGCAGTCCACTCGACAGGGGGTCAGATACGCAGTATTTT
>NA|TRBJ2-5|18|TRBD2|TRBV7-8
CASSLVWLAGGGQETQYF
TGTGCCAGCAGCTTAGTTTGGCTAGCGGGAGGGGGGCAAGAGACCCAGTACTTC
>NA|TRBJ1-1|12|NA|TRBV27
CASSIGGRRAFF
TGTGCCAGCAGCATCGGGGGGAGAAGAGCTTTCTTT
>NA|TRBJ2-7|21|NA|TRBV28
CASSLSVDWVKRDILSYEQYF
TGTGCCAGCAGTTTATCCGTCGACTGGGTAAAGAGGGACATCCTCTCCTACGAGCAGTACTTC
>once|TRBJ1-1|12|NA|TRBV5-1
CASSLWGGEAFF
TGCGCCAGCAGCTTGTGGGGAGGTGAAGCTTTCTTT
>NA|TRBJ1-2|13|NA|TRBV6-5
CASRQTVNYGYTF
TGTGCCAGCAGACAGACCGTCAACTATGGCTACACCTTC
>NA|TRBJ1-6|12|NA|TRBV28
CASRTSGSPLHF
TGTGCCAGCAGGACTAGTGGTTCACCCCTCCACTTT
>NA|TRBJ2-7|17|NA|TRBV3-1/TRBV3-2
CASSPQAGQGAAYEQYF
TGTGCCAGCAGCCCCCAAGCGGGACAAGGGGCCGCCTACGAGCAGTACTTC
>once|TRBJ2-1|14|TRBD2|TRBV24-1
CATMVAGGGNEQFF
TGTGCCACCATGGTCGCGGGAGGCGGGAATGAGCAGTTCTTC
>NA|TRBJ2-7|15|NA|TRBV28
CASSPTGWALHEQYF
TGTGCCAGCAGCCCCACAGGGTGGGCCCTCCACGAGCAGTACTTC
>NA|TRBJ2-1|13|NA|TRBV10-2
CASRLPGYNEQFF
TGCGCCAGCCGCCTCCCCGGGTACAATGAGCAGTTCTTC
>few|TRBJ2-7|13|TRBD2|TRBV10-3
CAIGWEGSYEQYF
TGTGCCATCGGATGGGAGGGTTCGTACGAGCAGTACTTC
>NA|TRBJ2-7|14|NA|TRBV27
CASSLGRERYEQYF
TGTGCCAGCAGTTTAGGACGGGAGCGATACGAGCAGTACTTC
>NA|TRBJ1-3|15|NA|TRBV5-1
CASRSGPTSGNTIYF
TGCGCCAGCAGGTCAGGGCCCACCTCTGGAAACACCATATATTTT
>NA|TRBJ2-7|15|TRBD2|TRBV7-2
CASSLATSVGYEQYF
TGTGCCAGCAGCTTAGCGACTAGCGTGGGCTACGAGCAGTACTTC
>NA|TRBJ2-5|14|NA|TRBV19
CASSKSGTQETQYF
TGTGCCAGTAGTAAAAGCGGGACACAAGAGACCCAGTACTTC
>NA|TRBJ2-1|15|NA|TRBV18
CASSPGGTSRNEQFF
TGTGCCAGCTCACCGGGGGGAACTAGCAGAAATGAGCAGTTCTTC
>NA|TRBJ1-3|16|TRBD1|TRBV5-4
CASSSGGQGAGNTIYF
TGTGCCAGCAGCTCCGGGGGACAGGGGGCTGGAAACACCATATATTTT
>NA|TRBJ1-1|15|NA|TRBV27
CASSTGTPGRAEAFF
TGTGCCAGCAGTACCGGGACTCCCGGTCGGGCTGAAGCTTTCTTT
>NA|TRBJ1-1|16|NA|TRBV6-5
CASSYLRSGGNTEAFF
TGTGCCAGCAGTTACCTTAGGTCCGGGGGAAACACTGAAGCTTTCTTT
>NA|TRBJ1-1|13|NA|TRBV18
CASSAGENTEAFF
TGTGCCAGCTCAGCAGGGGAGAACACTGAAGCTTTCTTT
>few|TRBJ2-5|15|NA|TRBV5-5
CASSLVSGFQETQYF
TGTGCCAGCAGCTTGGTGTCAGGCTTTCAAGAGACCCAGTACTTC
>NA|TRBJ2-7|15|TRBD2|TRBV27
CASSLSKGRAYEQYF
TGTGCCAGCAGTTTATCAAAGGGGAGGGCCTACGAGCAGTACTTC
>NA|TRBJ2-2|17|TRBD2|TRBV9
CASSVGRSGVNTGELFF
TGTGCCAGCAGCGTAGGTCGAAGCGGGGTGAACACCGGGGAGCTGTTTTTT
>NA|TRBJ1-4|14|NA|TRBV11-2
CASSLPRTGEKLFF
TGTGCCAGCAGCCTACCCCGGACTGGTGAAAAACTGTTTTTT
>NA|TRBJ2-2|15|NA|TRBV11-1
CASSLPGHRTGELFF
TGTGCCAGCAGCCTACCGGGACATAGAACCGGGGAGCTGTTTTTT
>NA|TRBJ1-6|15|TRBD1|TRBV4-1
CASSQLDRANSPLHF
TGCGCCAGCAGCCAACTAGACAGGGCTAATTCACCCCTCCACTTT
>NA|TRBJ1-6|13|NA|TRBV18
CASSRNRESPLHF
TGTGCCAGCTCACGCAACCGGGAATCACCCCTCCACTTT
>NA|TRBJ2-7|12|NA|TRBV11-2
CASSLGAGEQYF
TGTGCCAGCAGCTTAGGTGCCGGGGAGCAGTACTTC
>NA|TRBJ1-2|15|NA|TRBV6-1
CASSDRGRGKSGYTF
TGTGCCAGCAGTGACAGAGGGAGGGGGAAGAGTGGCTACACCTTC
>few|TRBJ1-1|12|TRBD1|TRBV27
CASSAPQGKAFF
TGTGCCAGCAGTGCGCCACAGGGGAAAGCTTTCTTT
>NA|TRBJ2-7|13|TRBD2|TRBV5-1
CASRTSRSYEQYF
TGCGCCAGCCGGACTAGTCGGTCCTACGAGCAGTACTTC
>once|TRBJ1-2|14|NA|TRBV27
CASSLMGAPGGYTF
TGTGCCAGCAGTTTGATGGGGGCGCCGGGTGGCTACACCTTC
>once|TRBJ2-5|12|NA|TRBV19
CASSQGSETQYF
TGTGCCAGTAGCCAGGGTAGTGAGACCCAGTACTTC
>NA|TRBJ1-1|15|NA|TRBV28
CASSAFRGMNTEAFF
TGTGCCAGCAGTGCATTCAGGGGTATGAACACTGAAGCTTTCTTT
>NA|TRBJ2-7|16|NA|TRBV4-3
CASSQSTGPSSYEQYF
TGCGCCAGCAGCCAGTCTACAGGCCCGAGCTCCTACGAGCAGTACTTC